The 24 T cell receptor beta chains below all came from one sample that was sequenced in a study of lung T cells in sarcoidosis with Löfgren's syndrome. TCRdb itself ran the reads through MiXCR, one entry per CDR3 protein. Of about 750 distinct CDR3 sequences in the sample, 20% to 25% were seen once. Specimen: CD4+ T cells from PBMCs. The receptors here all came from a human donor with sarcoidosis (Löfgren's syndrome or another form), or a control subject (not recorded which).

The chain joins TRBV30 to TRBJ1-1; D remains ambiguous. Trimming removed 5 bases at V and 1 base at J, with 11 bases between. The CDR3 sequence is 13 residues long. CDR1 GTSNPN and CDR2 SVGIG come from the germline V gene (reference sequence). CDR3 sequence: CAWVVGRNTEAFF. In DNA, the CDR3 is TGTGCCTGGGTAGTAGGGCGGAACACTGAAGCTTTCTTT.

This chain uses TRBV5-1 with TRBJ2-3; D unclear. The V end lost 0 bases, the J end lost 0 bases, and 8 bases lay between the germline ends. Germline CDR1 SGHRS, CDR2 YFSETQ. The CDR3 spans 15 residues. The CDR3 reads CASSLGGLSTDTQYF. As DNA, the CDR3 is TGCGCCAGCAGCTTGGGAGGTCTTAGCACAGATACGCAGTATTTT.

In regard to this clonotype: This clone may be a read error of a much larger clone one base away. The chain carries TRBV6-5 and TRBJ2-7; 10 bases are a match to TRBD1. There are 15 residues in the CDR3. The germline gives CDR1 MNHEY, CDR2 SVGAGI. In DNA form, the CDR3 reads TGTGCCAGCAGTTACCGGGACAGGGGACCCTACGAGCAGTGCTTC. Residues: CASSYRDRGPYEQCF.

With regard to this clonotype: It may be a read error: a sequence one base away is much more abundant. The V and J genes are TRBV3-1 and TRBJ2-5; possible D gene TRBD1, 5 bases. The CDR3 consists of 13 residues. The germline V gene encodes CDR1 LGHDT and CDR2 YNNKEL (reference sequence). Deletions cut 6 bases from V and 8 bases from J, with 16 bases between. CDR3: CASSLDKESTQYF. CDR3 nucleotides: TGTGCCAGCAGTTTGGACAAGGAGTCAACCCAGTACTTC.

CDR3 sequence: CASSEGDRAKLYEQYF. Written as DNA, the CDR3 is TGTGCCAGCAGTGAGGGAGACAGGGCGAAACTCTACGAGCAGTACTTC. The gene calls are TRBV6-4 and TRBJ2-7, with 7 bases identical to TRBD1. The CDR3 has 16 amino acids. The germline CDR1 and CDR2 sequences are MRHNA and SNTAGT. V trimming: 3 bases; J trimming: 3 bases; junction bases outside the gene matches: 11.

Details on this clonotype: A much bigger clone sits one base away, suggesting this may be a read error. The chain employs TRBV27 and TRBJ1-1; D possibly corresponds to TRBD1 (5 bases). The CDR3 contains 14 residues. Germline-derived CDR1 and CDR2 are MNHEY and SMNVEV (reference sequence). CDR3 sequence: CASSLRQGGTETFF. The CDR3 bases are TGTGCCAGCAGTTTGAGGCAGGGAGGCACTGAAACTTTCTTT.

This clonotype is termed large. The chain has TRBV20-1 and TRBJ2-3, with TRBD2 matching 9 bases. Trimming cost V 3 bases and J 6 bases; bases outside gene matches: 7. The germline V gene encodes CDR1 DFQATT and CDR2 SNEGSKA (reference sequence). The CDR3 is made up of 14 amino acids. The DNA of the CDR3 is TGCAGTGCTAGGGATAGCGGGGGTAGGGATACGCAGTATTTT. Amino acids: CSARDSGGRDTQYF.

By sample fraction, this clonotype is large. V gene TRBV7-2 combines with J gene TRBJ2-1; 9 bases are shared with TRBD2. This CDR3 is 15 amino acids long. Per germline, CDR1 SGHTA and CDR2 FQGNSA. V lost 3 bases to trimming and J lost 3 bases; unmatched junction nucleotides: 3. CDR3 in amino acids: CASSFLAGSYNEQFF. For the CDR3, the DNA is TGTGCCAGCAGCTTCCTAGCGGGGAGCTACAATGAGCAGTTCTTC.

The table lists this clonotype with a few counts. The rearrangement joins TRBV5-4 to TRBJ2-3; 7 nucleotides align to TRBD1. CDR1 is SGHNT, CDR2 YYREEE, per germline (reference sequence). The V gene end was trimmed by 3 bases and the J gene end by 2 bases; junction bases not matched to a gene: 9. The CDR3 spans 16 residues. DNA of the CDR3: TGTGCCAGCAGCTCAAACCAGGGGGTGGTCACAGATACGCAGTATTTT. Encoded protein: CASSSNQGVVTDTQYF.

Worth noting for this clonotype: Being one base from a much bigger clone, this may be a read error. The rearrangement joins TRBV28 to TRBJ1-2; D is uncertain. This CDR3 is 12 amino acids long. CDR1 is MDHEN and CDR2 is SYDVKM in the germline V gene. The CDR3 DNA sequence: TGTTCCAGCAGTTCTCACCCAGATGGCTACACCTTC. Translated: CSSSSHPDGYTF.

A note on this clonotype: A much larger clone lies a single base off, so this may be a read error. The genes are TRBV29-1 and TRBJ2-3; D remains unclear. The CDR3 length is 13 residues. Germline assignment: CDR1 SQVTM and CDR2 ANQGSEA. V lost 4 bases, J lost 3 bases, and 11 bases lay in between. DNA of the CDR3: TGCAGCGTTGCTAGTCGCTTGACAGATACGCAGTATTTT. Residues: CSVASRLTDTQYF.

This clonotype qualifies as large (0.1 to 1%). J is TRBJ1-5 and V is TRBV4-1; D ambiguous. V gave up 1 base and J gave up 0 bases, with 7 bases separating them. The CDR3 runs 15 residues. In germline, CDR1 is MGHRA, CDR2 YSYEKL. The CDR3 reads CASSQGGFSNQPQHF. CDR3 in DNA: TGCGCCAGCAGCCAAGGAGGGTTTAGCAATCAGCCCCAGCATTTT.

This clonotype is judged large. The chain links TRBV20-1 to TRBJ1-1; D remains unclear. Per germline, CDR1 DFQATT and CDR2 SNEGSKA (reference sequence). V was pared by 3 bases and J by 3 bases, with 5 bases between. The CDR3 has 11 residues. Here the CDR3 DNA reads TGCAGTGCTAGTAGGGACACTGAAGCTTTCTTT. Translated, it gives CSASRDTEAFF.

By sample share, this clonotype is large (0.1 to 1%). This sequence joins TRBV2 and TRBJ2-3; possible D gene TRBD1, 5 bases. The length of the CDR3 is 14 residues. Germline assignment: CDR1 SNHLY and CDR2 FYNNEI. Trimming pared 7 bases from V and 0 bases from J, leaving 11 bases between. The CDR3 DNA sequence: TGTGCCAGCAAGGATGGGGCTAGCACAGATACGCAGTATTTT. It is translated as CASKDGASTDTQYF.

The rearrangement joins TRBV29-1 to TRBJ2-4; 8 bases line up with TRBD1. The V segment lost 3 bases and the J segment 6 bases; nucleotides outside the gene matches: 10. This CDR3 has 15 amino acids. Germline V gene lookup returns CDR1 SQVTM and CDR2 ANQGSEA. The CDR3 here is CSVERAGTGGNIQYF. The CDR3 DNA sequence: TGCAGCGTTGAGCGGGCCGGGACAGGTGGAAACATTCAGTACTTC.

Points on this clonotype: Just one base apart from a much larger clone, this may be a read error. The genes are TRBV19 and TRBJ2-1; tentatively, D is TRBD1 or TRBD2 (5 bases each). Germline CDR1 reads LNHDA; CDR2 reads SQIVND (reference sequence). V lost 10 bases and J 0 bases, leaving 13 bases between the germline ends. The CDR3 is 14 amino acids. CDR3 DNA: TGTGCCACCCGGGGCGGAAGCTCCTACAATGAGCAGTTCTTC. It yields the protein CATRGGSSYNEQFF.

Note on this clonotype: This may be a read error, as it is one base from a much larger clone. The chain has TRBV12-3 or TRBV12-4 and TRBJ1-3; 7 nucleotides line up with TRBD1. This CDR3 is built from 16 residues. The CDR3 nucleotides read TGTGACAGCAGACCGGGACAGTCGAACTCTGGAAACACCATATATTTT. This gives the protein CDSRPGQSNSGNTIYF.

Worth noting for this clonotype: A read error may be the cause here, since a much bigger clone is one base away. The chain couples TRBV5-4 to TRBJ2-1; 7 bases align to TRBD2. This CDR3 has 14 residues. V shed 3 bases, J shed 8 bases, and the junction held 8 bases outside the gene matches. Looked up from germline, CDR1 is SGHNT and CDR2 is YYREEE (reference sequence). The CDR3 DNA is TGTGCCAGCAGCTCGGGACTACTCCCCGATGAGCAGTTCTTC. This encodes CASSSGLLPDEQFF.

This clonotype is termed large. The CDR3 sequence: CASTTDQDAEAFF. The CDR3 DNA sequence: TGTGCCAGCACCACAGACCAGGACGCTGAAGCTTTCTTT. This chain joins TRBV6-1 and TRBJ1-1; D unresolved. Trimming shortened V by 7 bases and J by 6 bases, and 15 bases separated the two germline ends. The germline V gene has CDR1 MNHNS and CDR2 SASEGT. The CDR3 extends over 13 amino acids.

This clonotype is large (0.1 to 1%). The CDR3 protein is CASSQGLAGFTDTQYF. CDR3 DNA sequence: TGCGCCAGCAGCCAGGGACTAGCGGGCTTCACAGATACGCAGTATTTT. V and J are TRBV5-1 and TRBJ2-3; 12 nucleotides match TRBD2. J gave up 2 bases and V 4 bases, and 5 bases lay outside the gene matches. This CDR3 contains 16 residues. Germline CDR1 is SGHRS and CDR2 is YFSETQ. Full variable domain (outside the CDR3, taken from reference TRBV5-1 and TRBJ2-3): KAGVTQTPRYLIKTRGQQVTLSCSPISGHRSVSWYQQTPGQGLQFLFEYFSETQRNKGNFPGRFSGRQFSNSRSEMNVSTLELGDSALYLCASSQGLAGFTDTQYFGPGTRLTVL.

In its sample, this clonotype ranks as large (0.1 to 1%). The genes are TRBV3-1 and TRBJ1-5; the D gene is possibly TRBD1 (5 bases). V lost 0 bases and J 11 bases, leaving 11 bases between the germline ends. CDR1 LGHDT and CDR2 YNNKEL come from the germline V gene (reference sequence). CDR3 size: 13 residues. DNA of the CDR3: TGTGCCAGCAGCCAAGAACGTACAGGCTCCCAGCATTTT. Translating gives CASSQERTGSQHF.

As concerns this clonotype: A read error may explain this, as a much larger clone is one base away. The J gene is TRBJ2-1, the V gene TRBV5-6, with a tentative D call TRBD1 (7 bases). This CDR3 has 16 residues. The germline V gene has CDR1 SGHDT and CDR2 YYEEEE. The V end lost 3 bases, the J end lost 4 bases, and 17 bases lay between the germline ends. CDR3 protein: CASSSGRGEIYNEQFF. DNA of the CDR3: TGTGCCAGCAGCTCGGGCAGGGGGGAGATATACAATGAGCAGTTCTTC.

This clonotype is categorized as large. V and J are TRBV18 and TRBJ1-5, with 8 bases lining up with TRBD1. Germline V gene data show CDR1 as KGHSH and CDR2 as LQKENI. The V gene end was trimmed by 4 bases and the J gene end by 2 bases; junction bases not matched to a gene: 4. The CDR3 covers 15 residues. Here the CDR3 reads CASSQGQGGNQPQHF. For the CDR3, the DNA is TGTGCCAGCTCACAAGGACAGGGTGGCAATCAGCCCCAGCATTTT.

This clonotype is labeled medium-sized. The chain has TRBV19 and TRBJ1-2; D is uncertain. This CDR3 has 14 residues. Germline CDR1 LNHDA, CDR2 SQIVND (reference sequence). Deletions cut 2 bases from V and 8 bases from J, with 15 bases between. CDR3 DNA sequence: TGTGCCAGTAGTATAAGGCCGGGAGTCGAGGGCTACACCTTC. Protein product: CASSIRPGVEGYTF.